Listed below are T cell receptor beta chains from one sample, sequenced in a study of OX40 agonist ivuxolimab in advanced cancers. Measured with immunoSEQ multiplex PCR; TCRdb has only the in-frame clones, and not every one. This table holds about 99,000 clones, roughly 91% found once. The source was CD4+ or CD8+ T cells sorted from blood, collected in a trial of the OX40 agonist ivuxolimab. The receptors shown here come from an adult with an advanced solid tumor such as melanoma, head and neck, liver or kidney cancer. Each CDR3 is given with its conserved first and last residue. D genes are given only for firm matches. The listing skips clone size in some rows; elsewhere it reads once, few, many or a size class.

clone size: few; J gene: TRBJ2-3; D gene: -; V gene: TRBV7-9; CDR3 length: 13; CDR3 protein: CASSLDGGRPQYF; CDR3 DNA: TGTGCCAGCAGCTTAGATGGTGGGAGGCCCCAGTATTTT
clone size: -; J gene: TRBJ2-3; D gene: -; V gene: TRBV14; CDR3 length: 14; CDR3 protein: CASSQSSGSDTQYF; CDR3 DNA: TGTGCCAGCAGCCAATCATCAGGGTCAGATACGCAGTATTTT
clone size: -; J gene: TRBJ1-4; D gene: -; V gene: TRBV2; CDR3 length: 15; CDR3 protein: CASSEVGRVNEKLFF; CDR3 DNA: TGTGCCAGCAGTGAAGTGGGCAGGGTAAATGAAAAACTGTTTTTT
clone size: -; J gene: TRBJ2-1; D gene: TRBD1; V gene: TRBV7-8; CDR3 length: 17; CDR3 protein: CASSLEGTGVIYNEQFF; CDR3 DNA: TGTGCCAGCAGCTTAGAAGGGACAGGGGTAATCTACAATGAGCAGTTCTTC
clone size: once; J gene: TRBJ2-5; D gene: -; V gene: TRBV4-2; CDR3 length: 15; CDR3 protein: CASSQDWARGETQYF; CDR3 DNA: TGTGCCAGCAGCCAAGATTGGGCCAGGGGAGAGACCCAGTACTTC
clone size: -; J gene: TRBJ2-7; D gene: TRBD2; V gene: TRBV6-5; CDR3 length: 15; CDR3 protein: CASSYSTSGGYEQYF; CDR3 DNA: TGTGCCAGCAGTTACTCTACTAGCGGGGGATACGAGCAGTACTTC
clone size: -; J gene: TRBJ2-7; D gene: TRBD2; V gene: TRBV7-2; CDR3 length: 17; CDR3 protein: CASSASTSGASSYEQYF; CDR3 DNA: TGTGCCAGCAGCGCCTCGACTAGCGGAGCGAGCTCCTACGAGCAGTACTTC
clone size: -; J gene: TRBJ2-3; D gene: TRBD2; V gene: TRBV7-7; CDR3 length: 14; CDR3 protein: CASSSDSGGDTQYF; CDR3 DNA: TGTGCCAGCAGCTCGGACTCGGGAGGAGATACGCAGTATTTT
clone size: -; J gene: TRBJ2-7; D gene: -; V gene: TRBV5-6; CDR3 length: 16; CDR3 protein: CASRPLASRGSYEQYF; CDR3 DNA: TGTGCCAGCAGGCCGTTGGCGTCTAGAGGTTCCTACGAGCAGTACTTC
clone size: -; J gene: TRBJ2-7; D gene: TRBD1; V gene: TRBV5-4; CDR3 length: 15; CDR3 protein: CASNLPPDREREQYF; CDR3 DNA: TGTGCCAGCAACCTCCCCCCGGACAGGGAGCGCGAGCAGTACTTC
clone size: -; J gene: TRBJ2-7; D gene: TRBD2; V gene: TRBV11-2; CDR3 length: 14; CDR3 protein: CASSFAGGPGEQYF; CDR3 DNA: TGTGCCAGCAGCTTTGCGGGAGGGCCGGGCGAGCAGTACTTC
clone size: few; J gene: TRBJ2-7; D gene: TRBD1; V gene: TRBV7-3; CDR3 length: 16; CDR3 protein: CASSSGGTGRSYEQYF; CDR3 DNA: TGTGCCAGCAGCTCCGGAGGGACAGGACGCTCCTACGAGCAGTACTTC
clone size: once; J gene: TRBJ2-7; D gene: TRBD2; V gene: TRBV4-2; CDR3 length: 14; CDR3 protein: CASSQTGLAYEQYF; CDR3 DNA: TGTGCCAGCAGCCAAACAGGACTAGCCTACGAGCAGTACTTC
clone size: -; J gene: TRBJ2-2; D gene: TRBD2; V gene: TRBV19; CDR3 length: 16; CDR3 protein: CASSKGLAGVIGELFF; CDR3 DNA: TGTGCCAGTAGTAAGGGACTAGCGGGAGTCATCGGGGAGCTGTTTTTT
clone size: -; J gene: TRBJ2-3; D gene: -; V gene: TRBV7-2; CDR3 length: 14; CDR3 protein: CASSLVTYTDTQYF; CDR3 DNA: TGTGCCAGCAGCTTAGTGACTTACACAGATACGCAGTATTTT
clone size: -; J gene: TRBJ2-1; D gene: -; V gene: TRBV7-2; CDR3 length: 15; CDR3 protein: CASSLGQGGYNEQFF; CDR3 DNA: TGTGCCAGCAGCTTAGGCCAGGGGGGGTACAATGAGCAGTTCTTC
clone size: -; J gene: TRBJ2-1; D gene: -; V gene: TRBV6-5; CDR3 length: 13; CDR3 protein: CASRRDSYNEQFF; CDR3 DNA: TGTGCCAGCAGACGGGACTCGTACAATGAGCAGTTCTTC
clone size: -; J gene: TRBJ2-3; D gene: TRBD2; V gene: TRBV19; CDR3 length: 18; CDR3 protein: CASSAGLAGGIAVGTQYF; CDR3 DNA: TGTGCCAGTAGTGCCGGGCTAGCGGGTGGCATTGCTGTCGGGACGCAGTATTTT
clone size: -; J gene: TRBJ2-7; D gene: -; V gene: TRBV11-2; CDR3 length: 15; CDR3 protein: CASSLYRAGTYEQYF; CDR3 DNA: TGTGCCAGCAGCTTGTACAGGGCGGGGACCTACGAGCAGTACTTC
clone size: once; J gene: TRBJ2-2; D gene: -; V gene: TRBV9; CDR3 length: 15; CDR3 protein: CASSVGLTNTGELFF; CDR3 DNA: TGTGCCAGCAGCGTAGGACTAACGAACACCGGGGAGCTGTTTTTT
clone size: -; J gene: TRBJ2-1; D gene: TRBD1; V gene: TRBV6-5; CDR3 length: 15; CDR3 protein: CASRMTGGSYNEQFF; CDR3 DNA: TGTGCCAGCAGGATGACAGGGGGCTCCTACAATGAGCAGTTCTTC
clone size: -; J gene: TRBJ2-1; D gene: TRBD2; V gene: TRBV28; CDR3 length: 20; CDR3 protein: CASREIPGTSGPSSYNEQFF; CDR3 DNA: TGTGCCAGCAGAGAAATCCCCGGGACTAGCGGCCCGAGCTCCTACAATGAGCAGTTCTTC
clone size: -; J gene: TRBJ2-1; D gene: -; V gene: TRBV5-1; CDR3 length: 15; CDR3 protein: CASSLYQSSYNEQFF; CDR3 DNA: TGCGCCAGCAGCTTGTATCAGAGCTCCTACAATGAGCAGTTCTTC
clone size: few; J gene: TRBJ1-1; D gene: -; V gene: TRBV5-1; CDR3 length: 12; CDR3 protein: CASSQGYTEAFF; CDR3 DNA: TGCGCCAGCAGTCAGGGCTACACTGAAGCTTTCTTT
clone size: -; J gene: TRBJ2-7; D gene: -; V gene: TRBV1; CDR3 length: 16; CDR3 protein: CTSSQDEGARYYEQYF; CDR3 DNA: TGCACCAGCAGCCAAGATGAAGGGGCCAGATATTACGAGCAGTACTTC
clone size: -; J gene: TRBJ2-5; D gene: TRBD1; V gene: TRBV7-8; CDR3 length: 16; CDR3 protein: CASSRRRQGAGETQYF; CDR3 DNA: TGTGCCAGCAGCCGTCGCAGACAGGGGGCAGGTGAGACCCAGTACTTC
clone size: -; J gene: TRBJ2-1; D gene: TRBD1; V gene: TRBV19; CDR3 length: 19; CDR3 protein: CASSSRTTPGQGYGIEQFF; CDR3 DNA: TGTGCCAGTAGTTCCAGAACCACCCCGGGACAGGGGTATGGAATTGAGCAGTTCTTC
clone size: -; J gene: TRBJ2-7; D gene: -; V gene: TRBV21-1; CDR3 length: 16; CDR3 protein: CASSRPGLAGVHEQYF; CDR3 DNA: TGTGCCAGCAGCAGACCGGGACTAGCGGGAGTCCACGAGCAGTACTTC
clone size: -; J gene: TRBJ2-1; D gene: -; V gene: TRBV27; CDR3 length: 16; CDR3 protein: CASSLSRLSTYNEQFF; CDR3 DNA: TGTGCCAGCAGTTTATCGCGGCTTTCTACCTACAATGAGCAGTTCTTC
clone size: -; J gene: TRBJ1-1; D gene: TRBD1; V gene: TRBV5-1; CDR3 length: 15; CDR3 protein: CASSPGQELNTEAFF; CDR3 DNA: TGCGCCAGCAGCCCCGGACAGGAGCTGAACACTGAAGCTTTCTTT
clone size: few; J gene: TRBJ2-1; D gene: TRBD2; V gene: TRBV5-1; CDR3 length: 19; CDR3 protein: CASSLVPVRTSGSRNEQFF; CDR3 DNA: TGCGCCAGCAGCTTGGTCCCTGTGAGGACTAGCGGGAGTAGGAATGAGCAGTTCTTC
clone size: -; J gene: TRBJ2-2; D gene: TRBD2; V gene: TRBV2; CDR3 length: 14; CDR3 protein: CARGTTGGTGELFF; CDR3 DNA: TGTGCCAGAGGGACTACGGGAGGAACCGGGGAGCTGTTTTTT
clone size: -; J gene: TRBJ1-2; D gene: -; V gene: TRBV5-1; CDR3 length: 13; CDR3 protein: CASSLTGTGGYTF; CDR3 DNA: TGCGCCAGCAGCTTGACAGGGACGGGTGGCTACACCTTC
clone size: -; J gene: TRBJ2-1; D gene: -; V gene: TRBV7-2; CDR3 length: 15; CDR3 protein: CASSLGFGSYNEQFF; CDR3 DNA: TGTGCCAGCAGCTTGGGCTTTGGCTCCTACAATGAGCAGTTCTTC
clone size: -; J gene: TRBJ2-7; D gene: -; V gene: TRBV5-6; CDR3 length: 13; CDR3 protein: CASSRDFSYEQYF; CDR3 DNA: TGTGCCAGCAGTCGGGACTTCTCCTACGAGCAGTACTTC
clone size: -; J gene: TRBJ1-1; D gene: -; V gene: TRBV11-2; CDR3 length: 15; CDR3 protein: CASSPRSRTLLEAFF; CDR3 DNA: TGTGCCAGCAGTCCTCGTAGCCGAACCCTCCTTGAAGCTTTCTTT
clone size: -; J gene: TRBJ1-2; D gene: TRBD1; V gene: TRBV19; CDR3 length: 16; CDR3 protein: CASMGDRGRRNYGYTF; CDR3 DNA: TGTGCCAGTATGGGGGACAGGGGGCGCCGGAACTATGGCTACACCTTC
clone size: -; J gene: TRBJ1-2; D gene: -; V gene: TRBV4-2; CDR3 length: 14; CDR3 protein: CASSQAWGSYGYTF; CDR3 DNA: TGTGCCAGCAGCCAAGCTTGGGGGTCCTATGGCTACACCTTC
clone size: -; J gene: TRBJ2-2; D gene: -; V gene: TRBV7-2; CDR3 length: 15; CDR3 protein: CATLWTPANTGELFF; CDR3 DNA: TGTGCCACTCTTTGGACACCTGCGAACACCGGGGAGCTGTTTTTT
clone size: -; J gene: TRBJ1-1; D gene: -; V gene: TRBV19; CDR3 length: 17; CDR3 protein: CASSIVRAAGVSTEAFF; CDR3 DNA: TGTGCCAGTAGTATCGTTAGGGCGGCAGGGGTGAGCACTGAAGCTTTCTTT
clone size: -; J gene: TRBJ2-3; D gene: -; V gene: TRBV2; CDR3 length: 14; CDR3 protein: CASRGRLSTDTQYF; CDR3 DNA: TGTGCCAGCAGGGGACGACTAAGCACAGATACGCAGTATTTT
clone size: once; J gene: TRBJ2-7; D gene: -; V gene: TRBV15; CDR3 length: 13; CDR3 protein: CATSRSGPYEQYF; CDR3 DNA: TGTGCCACCAGCAGGAGCGGACCCTACGAGCAGTACTTC
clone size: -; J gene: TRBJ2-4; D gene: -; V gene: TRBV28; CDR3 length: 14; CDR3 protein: CASSTGLAKNIQYF; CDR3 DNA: TGTGCCAGCAGTACTGGTCTAGCCAAAAACATTCAGTACTTC
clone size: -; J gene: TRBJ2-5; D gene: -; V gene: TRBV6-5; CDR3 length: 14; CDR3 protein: CASSYGWGQETQYF; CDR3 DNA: TGTGCCAGCAGTTACGGCTGGGGACAAGAGACCCAGTACTTC